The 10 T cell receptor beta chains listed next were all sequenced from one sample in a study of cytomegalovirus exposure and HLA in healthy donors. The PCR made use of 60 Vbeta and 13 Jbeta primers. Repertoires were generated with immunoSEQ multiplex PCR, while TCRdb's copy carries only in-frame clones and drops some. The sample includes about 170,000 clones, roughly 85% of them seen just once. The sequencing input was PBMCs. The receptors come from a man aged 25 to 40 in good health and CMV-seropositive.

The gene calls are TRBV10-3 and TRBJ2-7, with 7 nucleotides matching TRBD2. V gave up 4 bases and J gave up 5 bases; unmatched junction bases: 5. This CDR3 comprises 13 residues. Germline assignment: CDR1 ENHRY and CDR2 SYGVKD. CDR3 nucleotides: TGTGCCATCAGTGTCGGGGGGTGGAACGAGCAGTACTTC. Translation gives CAISVGGWNEQYF.

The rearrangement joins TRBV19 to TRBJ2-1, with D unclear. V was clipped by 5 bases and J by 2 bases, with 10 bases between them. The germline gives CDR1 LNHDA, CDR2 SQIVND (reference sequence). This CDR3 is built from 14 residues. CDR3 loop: CASSATTPYNEQFF. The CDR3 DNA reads TGTGCCAGTAGTGCGACAACACCCTACAATGAGCAGTTCTTC.

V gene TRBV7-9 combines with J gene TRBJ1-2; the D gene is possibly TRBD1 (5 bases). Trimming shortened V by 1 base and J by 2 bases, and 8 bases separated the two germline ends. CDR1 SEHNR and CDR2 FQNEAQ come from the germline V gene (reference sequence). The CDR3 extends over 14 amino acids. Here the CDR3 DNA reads TGTGCCAGCAGCTTAGACCCAGGGAACTATGGCTACACCTTC. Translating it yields CASSLDPGNYGYTF.

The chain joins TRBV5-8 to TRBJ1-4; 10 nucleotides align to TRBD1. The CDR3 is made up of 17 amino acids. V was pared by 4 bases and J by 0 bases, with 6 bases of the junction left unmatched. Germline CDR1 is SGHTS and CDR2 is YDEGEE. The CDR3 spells CASSPGQGSTTNEKLFF. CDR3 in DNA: TGTGCCAGCAGCCCGGGACAGGGGAGCACAACTAATGAAAAACTGTTTTTT.

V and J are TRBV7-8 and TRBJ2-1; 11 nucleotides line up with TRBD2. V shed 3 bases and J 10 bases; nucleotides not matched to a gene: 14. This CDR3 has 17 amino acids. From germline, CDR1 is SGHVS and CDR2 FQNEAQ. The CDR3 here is CASSFYRLAGGGGEQFF. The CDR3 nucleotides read TGTGCCAGCAGCTTTTACAGGCTAGCGGGAGGAGGAGGCGAGCAGTTCTTC.

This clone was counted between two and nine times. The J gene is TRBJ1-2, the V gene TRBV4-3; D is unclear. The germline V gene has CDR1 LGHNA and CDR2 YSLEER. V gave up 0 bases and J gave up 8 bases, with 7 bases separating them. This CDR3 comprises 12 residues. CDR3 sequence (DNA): TGCGCCAGCAGCCAAGATTTAGTAGGCTACACCTTC. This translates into CASSQDLVGYTF.

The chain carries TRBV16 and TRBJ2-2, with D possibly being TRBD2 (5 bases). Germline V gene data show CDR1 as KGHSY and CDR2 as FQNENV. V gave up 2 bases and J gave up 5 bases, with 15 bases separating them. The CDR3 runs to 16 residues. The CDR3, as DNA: TGTGCCAGCAGCCAAGAACTAGGCCGTGGGACCGGGGAGCTGTTTTTT. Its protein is CASSQELGRGTGELFF.

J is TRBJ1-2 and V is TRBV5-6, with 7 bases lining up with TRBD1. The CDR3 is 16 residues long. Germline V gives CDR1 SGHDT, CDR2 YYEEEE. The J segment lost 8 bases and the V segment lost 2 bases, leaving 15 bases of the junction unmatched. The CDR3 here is CASSFRQGFMAVGYTF. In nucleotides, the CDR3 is TGTGCCAGCAGCTTTAGACAGGGTTTCATGGCGGTCGGCTACACCTTC.

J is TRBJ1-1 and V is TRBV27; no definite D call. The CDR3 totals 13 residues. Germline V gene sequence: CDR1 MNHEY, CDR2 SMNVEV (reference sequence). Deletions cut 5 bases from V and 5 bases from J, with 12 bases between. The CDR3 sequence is CASSAGLWTEAFF. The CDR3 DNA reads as TGTGCCAGCAGTGCGGGTTTGTGGACTGAAGCTTTCTTT.

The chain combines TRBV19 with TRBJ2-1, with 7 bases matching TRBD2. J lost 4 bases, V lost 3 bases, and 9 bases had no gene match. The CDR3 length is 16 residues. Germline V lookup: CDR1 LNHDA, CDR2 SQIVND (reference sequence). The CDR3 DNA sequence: TGTGCCAGTAGTATCAGGGCGGGAGATCGTTACAATGAGCAGTTCTTC. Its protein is CASSIRAGDRYNEQFF. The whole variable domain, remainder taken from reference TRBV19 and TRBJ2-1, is DGGITQSPKYLFRKEGQNVTLSCEQNLNHDAMYWYRQDPGQGLRLIYYSQIVNDFQKGDIAEGYSVSREKKESFPLTVTSAQKNPTAFYLCASSIRAGDRYNEQFFGPGTRLTVL.